What follows are 10 T cell receptor beta chains derived from one specimen sequenced in a study of cytomegalovirus exposure and HLA in healthy donors. Using immunoSEQ multiplex PCR, the repertoire was profiled, and TCRdb retains in-frame clones only, with some absent. The table lists over 50,000 clones, approximately 92% of them singletons. The specimen was PBMCs. The receptor set was obtained from a young man in good health and CMV-seropositive.

The chain carries TRBV11-3 and TRBJ2-5; D is ambiguous. Per germline, CDR1 SGHNT and CDR2 YENEEA. The CDR3 loop spans 12 amino acids. V lost 6 bases and J 4 bases, leaving 9 bases between the germline ends. CDR3: CASSSSGETQYF. Here the CDR3 DNA reads TGTGCCAGCAGTTCATCGGGAGAGACCCAGTACTTC. The full variable domain, its missing parts supplied by reference TRBV11-3 and TRBJ2-5, is EAGVVQSPRYKIIEKKQPVAFWCNPISGHNTLYWYLQNLGQGPELLIRYENEEAVDDSQLPKDRFSAERLKGVDSTLKIQPAELGDSAVYLCASSSSGETQYFGPGTRLLVL.

The chain recombines TRBV19 with TRBJ2-2, with 7 bases lining up with TRBD2. J was trimmed by 1 base and V by 3 bases; bases with no gene match: 2. CDR1 is LNHDA, CDR2 SQIVND, per germline (reference sequence). This CDR3 comprises 15 residues. This CDR3 reads CASSIGTKNTGELFF. CDR3 in DNA: TGTGCCAGTAGTATCGGGACTAAGAACACCGGGGAGCTGTTTTTT.

This rearrangement joins TRBV4-1 to TRBJ2-7; 9 bases fit TRBD1. The trim removed 3 bases at V and 2 bases at J, leaving 2 bases unmatched. The germline gives CDR1 MGHRA, CDR2 YSYEKL. The CDR3 loop spans 14 amino acids. DNA for the CDR3: TGCGCCAGCAGCCACGGGACAGGGCCCTACGAGCAGTACTTC. Protein sequence: CASSHGTGPYEQYF.

The V call is TRBV11-2, the J call TRBJ1-1, with D possibly matching TRBD1 (5 bases). CDR3 length equals 14 residues. Germline V gene sequence: CDR1 SGHAT, CDR2 FQNNGV. V was shortened by 1 base and J by 1 base, with 7 bases between the two germline ends. The CDR3 here is CASSLGQPNTEAFF. The CDR3 bases are TGTGCCAGCAGCTTAGGACAGCCGAACACTGAAGCTTTCTTT.

The CDR3 DNA is TGTGCCAGCAGCTTGGGGCAGGTCCTAGCAGTCGAGGAGACCCAGTACTTC. It specifies CASSLGQVLAVEETQYF. The chain employs TRBV5-5 and TRBJ2-5, with D perhaps matching TRBD2 (5 bases). Germline-derived CDR1 and CDR2 are SGHKS and YYEKEE (reference sequence). The CDR3 runs 17 residues. V was clipped by 0 bases and J by 5 bases, with 20 bases between them.

V and J are TRBV10-3 and TRBJ2-3; 9 positions agree with TRBD1. The CDR3 has 16 amino acids. The J segment lost 3 bases and the V segment lost 4 bases, leaving 8 bases of the junction unmatched. Germline CDR1 is ENHRY and CDR2 is SYGVKD. The CDR3 here is CAISGQGDVGTDTQYF. CDR3 DNA sequence: TGTGCCATCAGTGGACAGGGGGACGTAGGAACAGATACGCAGTATTTT.

This rearrangement joins TRBV9 to TRBJ1-3; D is undetermined. V lost 4 bases and J 1 base, leaving 15 bases between the germline ends. Germline CDR1 is SGDLS and CDR2 is YYNGEE. The CDR3 contains 16 residues. The CDR3: CASSLALGESGNTIYF. CDR3 bases: TGTGCCAGCAGCCTCGCCCTAGGCGAGTCTGGAAACACCATATATTTT.

In this sample, this clone turned up a few times. Here the CDR3 reads CASSPGGDRGPLEQYF. The DNA for the CDR3 is TGTGCCAGCAGCCCCGGGGGTGACAGGGGTCCCCTCGAGCAGTACTTC. The chain recombines TRBV28 with TRBJ2-7, with 8 positions matching TRBD1. The trim removed 6 bases at V and 6 bases at J, leaving 16 bases unmatched. The CDR3 has 16 residues. The germline V gene has CDR1 MDHEN and CDR2 SYDVKM. Based on the CDR3 plus reference TRBV28 and TRBJ2-7, the full variable domain is DVKVTQSSRYLVKRTGEKVFLECVQDMDHENMFWYRQDPGLGLRLIYFSYDVKMKEKGDIPEGYSVSREKKERFSLILESASTNQTSMYLCASSPGGDRGPLEQYFGPGTRLTVT.

The chain carries TRBV18 and TRBJ2-7; 8 bases agree with TRBD2. This CDR3 contains 16 residues. Per germline, CDR1 KGHSH and CDR2 LQKENI. V dropped 3 bases and J dropped 6; count of bases not matched to a gene: 13. The CDR3 bases are TGTGCCAGCTCACCCAGCGGGACGGGACTAGGGGTCGAGCAGTACTTC. Protein sequence: CASSPSGTGLGVEQYF.

The chain has TRBV28 and TRBJ2-7, with TRBD1 matching over 9 bases. The germline V gene has CDR1 MDHEN and CDR2 SYDVKM. This CDR3 region has 15 residues. Trimming took 3 bases from V and 6 from J; bases not matched to a gene: 9. The CDR3 nucleotides read TGTGCCAGCAGTTTGAAGGACAGGGGTCGTGGCGAGCAGTACTTC. It specifies CASSLKDRGRGEQYF.